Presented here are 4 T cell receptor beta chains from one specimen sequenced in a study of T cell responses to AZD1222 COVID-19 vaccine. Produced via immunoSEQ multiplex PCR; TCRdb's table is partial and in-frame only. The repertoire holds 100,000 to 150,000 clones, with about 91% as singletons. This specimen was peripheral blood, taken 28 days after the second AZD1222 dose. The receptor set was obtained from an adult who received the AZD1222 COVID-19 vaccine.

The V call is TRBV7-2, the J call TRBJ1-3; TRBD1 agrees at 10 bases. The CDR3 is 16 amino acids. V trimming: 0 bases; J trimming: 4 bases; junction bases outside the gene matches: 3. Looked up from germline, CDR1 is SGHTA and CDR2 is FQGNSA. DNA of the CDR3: TGTGCCAGCAGCTTAGCGACAGGGGGCGTGGGAAACACCATATATTTT. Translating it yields CASSLATGGVGNTIYF.

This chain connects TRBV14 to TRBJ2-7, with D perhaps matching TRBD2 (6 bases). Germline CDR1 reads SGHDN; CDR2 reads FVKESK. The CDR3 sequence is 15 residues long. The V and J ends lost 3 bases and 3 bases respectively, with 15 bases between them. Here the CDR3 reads CASSQAHRRGYEQYV. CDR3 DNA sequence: TGTGCCAGCAGCCAGGCTCACCGGCGGGGCTACGAGCAGTACGTC.

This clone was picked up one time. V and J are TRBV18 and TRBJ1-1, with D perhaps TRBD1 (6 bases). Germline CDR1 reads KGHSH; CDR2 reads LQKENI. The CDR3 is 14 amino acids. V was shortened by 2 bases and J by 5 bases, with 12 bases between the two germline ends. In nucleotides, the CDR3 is TGTGCCAGCTCACCAGGGGGCGGGCGAACTGAAGCTTTCTTT. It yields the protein CASSPGGGRTEAFF.

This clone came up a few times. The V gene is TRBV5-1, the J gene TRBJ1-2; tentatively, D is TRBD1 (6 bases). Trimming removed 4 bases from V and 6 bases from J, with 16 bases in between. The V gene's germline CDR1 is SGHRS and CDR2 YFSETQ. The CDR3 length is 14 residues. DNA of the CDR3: TGCGCCAGCAGCCGCACCCCAGGGGACGATGGCTACACCTTC. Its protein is CASSRTPGDDGYTF.